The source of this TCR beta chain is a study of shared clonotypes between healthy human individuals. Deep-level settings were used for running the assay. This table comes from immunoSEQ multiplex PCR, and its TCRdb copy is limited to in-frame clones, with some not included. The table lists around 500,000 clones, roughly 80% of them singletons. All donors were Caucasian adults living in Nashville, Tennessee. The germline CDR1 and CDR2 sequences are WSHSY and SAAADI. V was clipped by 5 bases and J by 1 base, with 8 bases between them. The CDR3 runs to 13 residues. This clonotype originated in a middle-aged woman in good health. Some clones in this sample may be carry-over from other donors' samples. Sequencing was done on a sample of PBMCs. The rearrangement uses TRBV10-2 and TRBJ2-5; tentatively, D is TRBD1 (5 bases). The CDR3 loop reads CASSRQFQETQYF. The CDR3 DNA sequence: TGCGCCAGCAGTCGACAGTTCCAAGAGACCCAGTACTTC.